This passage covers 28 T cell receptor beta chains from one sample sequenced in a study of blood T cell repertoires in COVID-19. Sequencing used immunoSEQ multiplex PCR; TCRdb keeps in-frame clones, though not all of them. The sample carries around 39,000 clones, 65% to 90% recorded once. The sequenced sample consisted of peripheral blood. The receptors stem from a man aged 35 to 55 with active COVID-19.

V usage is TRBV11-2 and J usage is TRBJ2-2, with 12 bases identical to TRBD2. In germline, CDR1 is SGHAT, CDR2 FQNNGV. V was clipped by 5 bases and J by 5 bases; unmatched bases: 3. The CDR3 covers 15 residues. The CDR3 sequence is CASSLAGGDTGELFF. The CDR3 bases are TGTGCCAGCAGCCTAGCGGGAGGGGATACCGGGGAGCTGTTTTTT.

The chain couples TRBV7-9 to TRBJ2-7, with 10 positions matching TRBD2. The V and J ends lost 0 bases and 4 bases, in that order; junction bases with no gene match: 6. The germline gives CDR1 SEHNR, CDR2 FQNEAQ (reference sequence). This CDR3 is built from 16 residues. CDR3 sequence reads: CASSLAASGGKYEQYF. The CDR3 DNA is TGTGCCAGCAGCTTAGCAGCTAGCGGGGGAAAGTACGAGCAGTACTTC.

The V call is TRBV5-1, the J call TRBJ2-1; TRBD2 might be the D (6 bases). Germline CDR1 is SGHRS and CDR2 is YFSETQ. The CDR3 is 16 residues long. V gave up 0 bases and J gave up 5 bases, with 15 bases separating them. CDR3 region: CASSLGRLARNNEQFF. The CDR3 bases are TGCGCCAGCAGCTTGGGGCGGCTAGCGAGAAACAATGAGCAGTTCTTC.

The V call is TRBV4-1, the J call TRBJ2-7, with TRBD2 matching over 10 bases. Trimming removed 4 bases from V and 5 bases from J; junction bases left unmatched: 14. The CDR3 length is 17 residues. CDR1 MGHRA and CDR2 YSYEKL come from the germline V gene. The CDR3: CASSPLHRTSGNNEQYF. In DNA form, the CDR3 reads TGCGCCAGCAGCCCCCTCCATCGGACTAGCGGAAATAACGAGCAGTACTTC.

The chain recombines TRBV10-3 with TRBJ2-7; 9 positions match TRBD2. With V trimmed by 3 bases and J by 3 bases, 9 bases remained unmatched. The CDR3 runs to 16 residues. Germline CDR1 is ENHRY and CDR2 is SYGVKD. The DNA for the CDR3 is TGTGCCATCAGTGATGCGGGGGGGGCCCCCGACTACGAGCAGTACTTC. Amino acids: CAISDAGGAPDYEQYF.

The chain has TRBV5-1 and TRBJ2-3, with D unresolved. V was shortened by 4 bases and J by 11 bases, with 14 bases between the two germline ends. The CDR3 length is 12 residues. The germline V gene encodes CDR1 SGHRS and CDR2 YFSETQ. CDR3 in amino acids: CASSAQKIEQYF. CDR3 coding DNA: TGCGCCAGCAGCGCCCAGAAGATCGAGCAGTATTTT.

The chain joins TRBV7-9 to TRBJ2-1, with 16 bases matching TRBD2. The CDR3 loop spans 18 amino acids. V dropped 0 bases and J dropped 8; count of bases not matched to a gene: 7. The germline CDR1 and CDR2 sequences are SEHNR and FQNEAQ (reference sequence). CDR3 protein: CASSLARGLAGGPYEQFF. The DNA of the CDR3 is TGTGCCAGCAGCTTAGCACGGGGACTAGCGGGAGGGCCGTATGAGCAGTTCTTC. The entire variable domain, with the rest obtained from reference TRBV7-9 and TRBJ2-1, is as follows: DTGVSQNPRHKITKRGQNVTFRCDPISEHNRLYWYRQTLGQGPEFLTYFQNEAQLEKSRLLSDRFSAERPKGSFSTLEIQRTEQGDSAMYLCASSLARGLAGGPYEQFFGPGTRLTVL.

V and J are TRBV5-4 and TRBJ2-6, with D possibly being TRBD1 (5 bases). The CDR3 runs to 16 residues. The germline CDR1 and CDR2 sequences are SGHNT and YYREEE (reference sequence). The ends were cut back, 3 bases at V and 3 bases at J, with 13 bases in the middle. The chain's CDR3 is CASSSTTDRGANVLTF. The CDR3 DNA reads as TGTGCCAGCAGCTCCACGACAGACCGTGGGGCCAACGTCCTGACTTTC.

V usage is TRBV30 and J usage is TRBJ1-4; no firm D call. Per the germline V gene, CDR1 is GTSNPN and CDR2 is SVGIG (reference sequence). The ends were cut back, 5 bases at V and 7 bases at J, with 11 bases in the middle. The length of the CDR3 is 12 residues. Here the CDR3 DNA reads TGTGCCTGGGCCGGGTTAAGTGAAAAACTGTTTTTT. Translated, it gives CAWAGLSEKLFF.

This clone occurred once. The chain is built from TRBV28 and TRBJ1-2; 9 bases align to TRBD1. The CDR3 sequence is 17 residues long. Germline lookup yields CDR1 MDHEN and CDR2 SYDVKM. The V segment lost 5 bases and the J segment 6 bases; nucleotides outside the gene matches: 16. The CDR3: CASSRGGTGWWFDGYTF. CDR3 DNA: TGTGCCAGCAGTCGTGGCGGGACAGGGTGGTGGTTTGATGGCTACACCTTC.

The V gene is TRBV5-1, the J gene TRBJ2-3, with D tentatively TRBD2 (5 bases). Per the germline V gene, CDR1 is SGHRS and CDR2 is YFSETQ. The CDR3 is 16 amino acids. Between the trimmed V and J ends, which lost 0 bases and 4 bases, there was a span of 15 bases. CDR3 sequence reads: CASSLEGSRSADTQYF. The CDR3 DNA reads TGCGCCAGCAGCTTGGAAGGTTCCCGTAGCGCAGATACGCAGTATTTT. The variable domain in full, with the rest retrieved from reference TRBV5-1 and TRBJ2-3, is KAGVTQTPRYLIKTRGQQVTLSCSPISGHRSVSWYQQTPGQGLQFLFEYFSETQRNKGNFPGRFSGRQFSNSRSEMNVSTLELGDSALYLCASSLEGSRSADTQYFGPGTRLTVL.

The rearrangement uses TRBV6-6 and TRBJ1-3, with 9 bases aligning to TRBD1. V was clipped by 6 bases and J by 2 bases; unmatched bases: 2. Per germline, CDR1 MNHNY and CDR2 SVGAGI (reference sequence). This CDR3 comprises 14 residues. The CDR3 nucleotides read TGTGCCAGCAGCGGGACAGGGACTGGAAACACCATATATTTT. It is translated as CASSGTGTGNTIYF.

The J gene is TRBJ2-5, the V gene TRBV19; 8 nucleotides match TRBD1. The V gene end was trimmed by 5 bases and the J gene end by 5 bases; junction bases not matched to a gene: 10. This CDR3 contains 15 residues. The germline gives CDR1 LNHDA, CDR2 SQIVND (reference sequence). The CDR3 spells CASSPRTGPTETQYF. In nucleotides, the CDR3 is TGTGCCAGTAGTCCCCGGACAGGGCCGACGGAGACCCAGTACTTC. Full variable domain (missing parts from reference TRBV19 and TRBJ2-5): DGGITQSPKYLFRKEGQNVTLSCEQNLNHDAMYWYRQDPGQGLRLIYYSQIVNDFQKGDIAEGYSVSREKKESFPLTVTSAQKNPTAFYLCASSPRTGPTETQYFGPGTRLLVL.

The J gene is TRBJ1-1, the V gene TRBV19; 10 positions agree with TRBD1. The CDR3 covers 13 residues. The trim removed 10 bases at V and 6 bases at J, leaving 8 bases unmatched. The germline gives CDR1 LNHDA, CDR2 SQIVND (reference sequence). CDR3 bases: TGTGCCACGCGCGACAGGGGGCGGGCTGAAGCTTTCTTT. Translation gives CATRDRGRAEAFF.

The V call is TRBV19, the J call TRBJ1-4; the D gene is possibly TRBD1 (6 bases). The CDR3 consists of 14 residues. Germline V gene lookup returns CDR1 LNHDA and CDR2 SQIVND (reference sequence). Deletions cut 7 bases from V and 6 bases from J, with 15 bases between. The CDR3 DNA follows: TGTGCCAGTAACTCAGGGGATGATTATGAAAAACTGTTTTTT. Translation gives CASNSGDDYEKLFF.

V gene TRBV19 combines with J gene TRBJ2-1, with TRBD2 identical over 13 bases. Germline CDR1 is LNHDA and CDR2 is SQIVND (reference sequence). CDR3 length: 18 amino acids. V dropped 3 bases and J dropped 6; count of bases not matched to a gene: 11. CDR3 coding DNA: TGTGCCAGTAGTATGCTGAGACTAGCGGGAGGCTCCCGCAATGAGCAGTTCTTC. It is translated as CASSMLRLAGGSRNEQFF.

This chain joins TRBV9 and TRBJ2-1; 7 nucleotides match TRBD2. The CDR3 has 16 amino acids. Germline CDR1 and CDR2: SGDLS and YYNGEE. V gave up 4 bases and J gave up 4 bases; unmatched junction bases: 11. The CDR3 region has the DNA TGTGCCAGCAGCCCCCTCGCGGGAGTAGGGTACAATGAGCAGTTCTTC. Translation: CASSPLAGVGYNEQFF.

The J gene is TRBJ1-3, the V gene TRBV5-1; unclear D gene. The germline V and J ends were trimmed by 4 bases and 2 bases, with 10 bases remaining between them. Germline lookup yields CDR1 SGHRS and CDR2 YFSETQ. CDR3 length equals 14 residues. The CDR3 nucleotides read TGCGCCAGCAGCCCCCAGGTAACTGGAAACACCATATATTTT. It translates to CASSPQVTGNTIYF.

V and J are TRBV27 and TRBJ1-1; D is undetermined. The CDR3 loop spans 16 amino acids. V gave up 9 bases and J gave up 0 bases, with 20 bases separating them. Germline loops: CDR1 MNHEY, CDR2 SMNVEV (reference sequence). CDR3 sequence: CASTSSPWSMNTEAFF. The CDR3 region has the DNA TGTGCCAGTACGTCGAGTCCTTGGTCTATGAACACTGAAGCTTTCTTT.

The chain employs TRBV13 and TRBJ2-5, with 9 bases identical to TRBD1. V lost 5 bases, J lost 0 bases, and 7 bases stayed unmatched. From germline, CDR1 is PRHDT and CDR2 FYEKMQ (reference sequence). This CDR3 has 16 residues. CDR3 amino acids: CASSPPGQGYQETQYF. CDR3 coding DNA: TGTGCCAGCAGCCCACCGGGACAGGGATACCAAGAGACCCAGTACTTC.

CDR3 in amino acids: CASSSTLGGADTQYF. The CDR3 DNA is TGTGCCAGCAGCTCGACACTTGGGGGGGCAGATACGCAGTATTTT. V and J are TRBV7-9 and TRBJ2-3; 7 positions match TRBD2. CDR3 length: 15 amino acids. The junction had 8 bases not matched to a gene; V was cut back by 4 bases and J by 4 bases. In germline, CDR1 is SEHNR, CDR2 FQNEAQ (reference sequence).

This chain's CDR3 is CASRSRGLQETQYF. DNA of the CDR3: TGTGCCAGCAGGTCTCGCGGGCTCCAAGAGACCCAGTACTTC. The gene calls are TRBV6-5 and TRBJ2-5; a weak D match, TRBD2 (5 bases). The CDR3 covers 14 residues. Trimming took off 6 bases at V and 1 base at J, with 12 bases between the two ends. Germline CDR1 reads MNHEY; CDR2 reads SVGAGI.

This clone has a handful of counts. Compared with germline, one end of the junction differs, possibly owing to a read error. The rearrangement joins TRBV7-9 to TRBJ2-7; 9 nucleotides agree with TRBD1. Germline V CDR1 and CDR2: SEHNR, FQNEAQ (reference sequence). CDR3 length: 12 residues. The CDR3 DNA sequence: TGTGCCAGCAGCTTAGGGGACAGGGAGCCGTACTTC. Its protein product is CASSLGDREPYF.

In DNA, the CDR3 is TGTGCCTGCTACCGTGACAGGATGCACACTGAAGCTTTCTTT. As protein: CACYRDRMHTEAFF. The rearrangement links TRBV27 to TRBJ1-1; D is possibly TRBD1 (6 bases). There are 14 residues in the CDR3. Germline values: CDR1 MNHEY, CDR2 SMNVEV (reference sequence). V lost 11 bases, J lost 3 bases, and 19 bases lay in between.

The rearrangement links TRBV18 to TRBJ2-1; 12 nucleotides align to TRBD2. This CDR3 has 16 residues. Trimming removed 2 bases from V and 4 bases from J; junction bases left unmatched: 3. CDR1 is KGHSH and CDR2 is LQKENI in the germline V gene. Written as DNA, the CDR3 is TGTGCCAGCTCACCATCTAGCGGGAGGGGTTACAATGAGCAGTTCTTC. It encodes CASSPSSGRGYNEQFF.

The CDR3 reads CASSPTSEKYQETQYF. The CDR3 coding sequence is TGTGCCAGCAGCCCAACTAGCGAGAAGTACCAAGAGACCCAGTACTTC. This rearrangement joins TRBV2 to TRBJ2-5, with 7 bases that match TRBD2. Germline CDR1 and CDR2: SNHLY and FYNNEI. The CDR3 has 16 residues. V was pared by 6 bases and J by 0 bases, with 10 bases of the junction left unmatched.

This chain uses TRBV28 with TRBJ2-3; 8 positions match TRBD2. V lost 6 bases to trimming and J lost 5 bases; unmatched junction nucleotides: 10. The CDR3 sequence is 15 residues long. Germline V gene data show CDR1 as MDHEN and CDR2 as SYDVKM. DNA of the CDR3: TGTGCCAGCAGCGTCCCCCGGCTAGCGGGAGATACGCAGTATTTT. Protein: CASSVPRLAGDTQYF.

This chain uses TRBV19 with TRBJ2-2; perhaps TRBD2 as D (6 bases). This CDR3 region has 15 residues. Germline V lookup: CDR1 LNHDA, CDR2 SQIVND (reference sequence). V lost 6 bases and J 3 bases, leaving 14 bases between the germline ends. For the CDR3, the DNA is TGTGCCAGTAGGGTAGCCGGGAGAGACACCGGGGAGCTGTTTTTT. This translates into CASRVAGRDTGELFF.